The source of this TCR beta chain is a study of radiation and T cells in renal cell carcinoma. The study's findings and limits: From baseline, blood top tumor clonotypes peaked at 2 weeks post-radiation.

The CDR3 sequence is 14 residues long. Trimming shortened V by 1 base and J by 4 bases, and 8 bases separated the two germline ends. Germline loops: CDR1 SNHLY, CDR2 FYNNEI. Clones were read by immunoSEQ multiplex PCR, and TCRdb kept only the in-frame ones, dropping some. Of approximately 120,000 clones listed, roughly 85% are singletons. Time point denoted: baseline pretreatment blood. Sample treatment: 15 Gy SBRT to primary tumor, nephrectomy 4 weeks later. A word on this clone: Its matching antigen is unknown.

The sample here was blood, taken from a patient whose treatment included radiotherapy and nephrectomy. This sequence was found in a woman aged 55-69 years with renal cell carcinoma. The V call is TRBV2, the J call TRBJ2-1; D gene unclear. CDR3 nucleotides: TGTGCCAGCAGTGAAGACAGTAGGTACAATGAGCAGTTCTTC. Protein sequence: CASSEDSRYNEQFF. The whole variable domain, remainder taken from reference TRBV2 and TRBJ2-1, is EPEVTQTPSHQVTQMGQEVILRCVPISNHLYFYWYRQILGQKVEFLVSFYNNEISEKSEIFDDQFSVERPDGSNFTLKIRSTKLEDSAMYFCASSEDSRYNEQFFGPGTRLTVL.